Below are 3 T cell receptor beta chains sequenced from a single sample in a study of monozygotic twins with inflammatory bowel disease. TCRdb reprocessed the 5' RACE reads and stores each CDR3 protein as one record, lacking DNA. This sample lists 330,000 or so distinct CDR3 sequences; its ten largest clones have over 2%. Sequencing was performed on blood. These receptors originate from a human donor with ulcerative colitis or Crohn's disease, or a healthy co-twin of an affected twin (not recorded which).

The chain carries TRBV20-1 and TRBJ2-7; TCRdb's assignment of TRBD2 cannot be checked, as there is no DNA. This CDR3 has 15 amino acids. Germline V gene lookup returns CDR1 DFQATT and CDR2 SNEGSKA (reference sequence). CDR3 protein: CSADLLAGSNYEQYF.

J is TRBJ2-3 and V is TRBV12-3 or TRBV12-4; TCRdb picks TRBD2, but there is no DNA to check that call. The CDR3 sequence is 16 residues long. This chain's CDR3 is CASSFQGLAGGDTQYF.

This sequence joins TRBV5-1 and TRBJ2-1; absent DNA, TCRdb's TRBD2 call cannot be checked. Germline CDR1 reads SGHRS; CDR2 reads YFSETQ. The CDR3 loop spans 15 amino acids. CDR3 loop: CASSLATSGSNEQFF.